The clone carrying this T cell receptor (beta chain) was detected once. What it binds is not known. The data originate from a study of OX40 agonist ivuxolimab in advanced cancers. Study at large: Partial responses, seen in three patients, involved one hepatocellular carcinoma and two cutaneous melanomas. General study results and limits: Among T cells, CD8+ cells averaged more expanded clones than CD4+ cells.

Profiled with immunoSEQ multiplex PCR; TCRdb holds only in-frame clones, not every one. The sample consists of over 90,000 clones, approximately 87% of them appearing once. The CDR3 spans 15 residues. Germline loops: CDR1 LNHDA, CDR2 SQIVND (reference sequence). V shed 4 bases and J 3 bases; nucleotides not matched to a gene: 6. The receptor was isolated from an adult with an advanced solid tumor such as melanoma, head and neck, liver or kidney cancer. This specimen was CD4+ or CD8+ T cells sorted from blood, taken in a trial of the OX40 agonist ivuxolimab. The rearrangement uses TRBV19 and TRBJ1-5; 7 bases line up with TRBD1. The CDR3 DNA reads TGTGCCAGTAGTAAAGACAGGGCCCTCAATCAGCCCCAGCATTTT. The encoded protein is CASSKDRALNQPQHF.